A single sample gave rise to the 3 T cell receptor beta chains below, sequenced in a study of cytomegalovirus exposure and HLA in healthy donors. Primers included in the PCR were 60 Vbeta and 13 Jbeta primers. Sequencing was performed with immunoSEQ multiplex PCR; in TCRdb, only in-frame clones are kept and a portion is missing. The table includes fewer than 200,000 clones, over 65% detected once. Sequencing was performed on PBMCs. Receptors originate from a man in his forties or fifties in good health and CMV-seropositive.

This chain connects TRBV4-2 to TRBJ2-3, with D possibly TRBD2 on 7 matching bases. Germline V gene lookup returns CDR1 LGHNA and CDR2 YNFKEQ. This CDR3 spans 17 amino acids. V lost 4 bases to trimming and J lost 2 bases, with 19 bases between them. The CDR3 region is CASSPQGTGGLTDTQYF. The DNA for the CDR3 is TGTGCCAGCAGCCCCCAAGGAACGGGGGGCCTCACAGATACGCAGTATTTT.

This clone was found a few times. The chain links TRBV29-1 to TRBJ2-3; 9 bases line up with TRBD2. The CDR3 has 15 amino acids. V shed 7 bases, J shed 5 bases, and the junction held 13 bases outside the gene matches. Germline assignment: CDR1 SQVTM and CDR2 ANQGSEA. The CDR3 nucleotides read TGCAGCGCAGACCTCTCTAGCGGGGTAAGAGATACGCAGTATTTT. Translation: CSADLSSGVRDTQYF.

As to this clone: A junction boundary mismatches the germline segment, possibly from a read error. The chain employs TRBV4-2 and TRBJ1-1; D gene ambiguous. CDR1 and CDR2 from the germline V gene are LGHNA and YNFKEQ. CDR3 length: 14 amino acids. CDR3 loop: CASSQGYMNTEAFF. CDR3 nucleotide sequence: TGTGCCAGCAGTCAAGGGTACATGAACACTGAAGCTTTCTTT.